What follows describes a single T cell receptor (beta chain). Its antigen specificity is not known. No base-level quality is on record; no much larger clone is a single base apart. From its cysteine to its phenylalanine, the CDR3 spans 14 amino acids. The entry retains the CDR3 DNA only, 42 bases that are in frame from base 1. Germline trimming amounts to 5 bases on V and 9 bases on J, with 9 as the count of junction bases outside the gene matches. The CDR1 and CDR2 encoded by the germline V gene are SGHDN and FVKESK. The record originates from a study of blood T cell repertoires in COVID-19 (dated by TCRdb to the early 2020s). Turning to the overall study: Collaborator samples came from the United States, Italy and Spain and covered acute and convalescent phases of COVID-19. The repertoires were released in a freely available public database meant as a resource for research on the immune response to SARS-CoV-2. Deeply sampled blood TCRbeta repertoires from subjects exposed to, actively infected with, or recovered from COVID-19 were included in the dataset. Nearly every sample came with metadata listing a de-identified subject ID, COVID-19 status, age in years and sex. The material from the prospective study consisted of cDNA or gDNA derived from T cells, B-cell-depleted T cells, or PBMCs. Samples were obtained from the ongoing ImmuneRACE study (first 160 participants) and from about 1,300 subjects provided by 6 global collaborators. Where available, HLA class I and class II types were obtained from metadata supplied by the sample provider rather than from assay-based typing. The research as a whole found: How much clinical and demographic metadata was included differed by source and by participant, and the metadata was provided uncurated.

TCRbeta CDR3 regions were amplified from genomic DNA by means of the immunoSEQ Assay, a bias-controlled multiplex PCR. The original pipeline was this. Nucleated cell counts per sample were estimated from amplification of reference gene primers within the assay. Sequence reads were collapsed and filtered to measure the absolute abundance of every unique TCRbeta CDR3 rearrangement. For each sample, productive Simpson clonality was calculated as the square root of Simpson's diversity index over productive rearrangements. In its TCRdb copy, this immuneACCESS table keeps in-frame sequences only and misses some clones. Where compared with another copy, unresolved V genes explain less than half of these, and the others have no known cause. That table gives V, J and clone size, and the DNA gave D and trimming. Here the sample has about 170,000 clones; roughly 85% occur a single time. Together, the top ten hold 10% of the sample.

Each collaborating institution followed its own protocols to collect whole blood in K2EDTA tubes. Collaborator samples were shipped for TCRbeta analysis as frozen whole blood, isolated PBMCs, or DNA extracted from either sample type. The sequence derives from a woman older than 75 with active or convalescent COVID-19. Sequencing was done on a sample of peripheral blood. The chain uses TRBV14 and TRBJ1-3, with 8 bases matching TRBD1. The DNA reads as follows: TGTGCCAGCAGCTTCGGACAGGGTGGCGGCACCATATATTTT. This codes for CASSFGQGGGTIYF. Reference TRBV14 and TRBJ1-3 genes cover what lies past the CDR3, so the full variable domain is EAGVTQFPSHSVIEKGQTVTLRCDPISGHDNLYWYRRVMGKEIKFLLHFVKESKQDESGMPNNRFLAERTGGTYSTLKVQPAELEDSGVYFCASSFGQGGGTIYFGEGSWLTVV.